The 9 T cell receptor beta chains below come from one sample, sequenced in a study of blood T cell dynamics during melanoma immunotherapy. Time point reported: week 3, after first cycle of checkpoint inhibitor. Clones were sequenced by immunoSEQ multiplex PCR, and TCRdb holds only the in-frame ones, with some missing. The table has roughly 4,000 clones, around 81% seen once. The source material was blood, sampled from a patient treated with checkpoint blockade. The receptors were gathered from a human donor with melanoma.

CDR3 bases: TGTGCCAGCAGTCCCTATGGGGAAGGCCAGCCCCAGCATTTT. This encodes CASSPYGEGQPQHF. This sequence joins TRBV6-6 and TRBJ1-5; D unresolved. The germline V and J ends were trimmed by 5 bases and 7 bases, with 15 bases remaining between them. Germline V lookup: CDR1 MNHNY, CDR2 SVGAGI (reference sequence). This CDR3 contains 14 residues.

The chain combines TRBV7-9 with TRBJ2-1, with D unresolved. The CDR3 covers 12 residues. V was shortened by 3 bases and J by 8 bases, with 8 bases between the two germline ends. Germline V lookup: CDR1 SEHNR, CDR2 FQNEAQ (reference sequence). The DNA for the CDR3 is TGTGCCAGCAGCTTTTACCCGGATGAGCAGTTCTTC. Translated, it gives CASSFYPDEQFF.

The DNA of the CDR3 is TGTGCCAGCAGTTTTAATGATGGCTACACCTTC. It is translated as CASSFNDGYTF. This rearrangement joins TRBV6-1 to TRBJ1-2, with unresolved D. This CDR3 contains 11 residues. Trimming left V 5 bases short and J 6 bases short, with 7 bases between. Germline CDR1 MNHNS, CDR2 SASEGT.

V and J are TRBV19 and TRBJ1-3, with TRBD1 matching 8 bases. Germline V gene data show CDR1 as LNHDA and CDR2 as SQIVND (reference sequence). With 10 bases clipped from V and 0 bases from J, the junction kept 5 bases outside the gene matches. The CDR3 totals 14 residues. The CDR3 DNA reads TGTGCCACGGGACAGGCCATCTCTGGAAACACCATATATTTT. It yields the protein CATGQAISGNTIYF.

This sequence joins TRBV19 and TRBJ1-5; no definite D call. The ends were cut back, 3 bases at V and 0 bases at J, with 9 bases in the middle. This CDR3 has 15 amino acids. Germline V gives CDR1 LNHDA, CDR2 SQIVND (reference sequence). CDR3 DNA sequence: TGTGCCAGTAGTATTGGACCGGATAGCAATCAGCCCCAGCATTTT. It translates to CASSIGPDSNQPQHF.

The chain couples TRBV18 to TRBJ1-1; D is uncertain. Germline V gene lookup returns CDR1 KGHSH and CDR2 LQKENI. The V and J ends lost 1 base and 1 base respectively, with 1 base between them. The CDR3 covers 12 residues. In DNA form, the CDR3 reads TGTGCCAGCTCACCACAGAACACTGAAGCTTTCTTT. It is translated as CASSPQNTEAFF.

CDR3 DNA: TGCGCCAGCAGCGTAGAGGGGGCGCGGTATGGCTACACCTTC. Protein sequence: CASSVEGARYGYTF. The chain recombines TRBV5-1 with TRBJ1-2, with 7 bases identical to TRBD1. V gave up 4 bases and J gave up 5 bases; unmatched junction bases: 8. This CDR3 is 14 amino acids long. Germline V gene lookup returns CDR1 SGHRS and CDR2 YFSETQ.

The chain couples TRBV11-2 to TRBJ2-5; the D call may be TRBD1 or TRBD2 (5 bases each). The CDR3 totals 15 residues. With 5 bases removed from V and 2 bases from J, the gap between germline ends came to 15 bases. CDR1 SGHAT and CDR2 FQNNGV come from the germline V gene. CDR3 residues: CASSPGTVTQETQYF. The DNA of the CDR3 is TGTGCCAGCAGCCCCGGGACGGTAACTCAAGAGACCCAGTACTTC.

This clone was counted a few times. This CDR3 is also generated by other DNA sequences in the sample. The chain uses TRBV6-5 and TRBJ1-1; D call uncertain. The V end was cut by 0 bases, the J end by 4 bases, with 6 bases between. Germline values: CDR1 MNHEY, CDR2 SVGAGI. This CDR3 region has 13 residues. The CDR3 coding sequence is TGTGCCAGCAGTTACTCGGAGGTCACTGAAGCTTTCTTT. This codes for CASSYSEVTEAFF.